This entry lists 13 T cell receptor beta chains sequenced from one sample in a study of PD-L1 blockade in urothelial cancer. TCRdb's table, derived via immunoSEQ multiplex PCR, lists solely in-frame clones and lacks some. This table holds 70,000 to 95,000 clones, 70% to 90% found once. Time point noted: pretreatment peripheral blood. Sequenced here: PBMCs, sampled around atezolizumab (anti-PD-L1) treatment. These receptors were obtained from a woman over 75 with urothelial cancer.

The chain links TRBV14 to TRBJ2-5; 13 bases match TRBD2. CDR3 size: 16 residues. The junction had 5 bases not matched to a gene; V was cut back by 3 bases and J by 4 bases. The germline V gene has CDR1 SGHDN and CDR2 FVKESK. The CDR3 region is CASSHVRLAGGETQYF. As DNA, the CDR3 is TGTGCCAGCAGCCATGTCCGACTAGCGGGAGGAGAGACCCAGTACTTC.

In nucleotides, the CDR3 is TGTGCCAGCAGTGATAAGGGGTACGGGAATCAGCCCCAGCATTTT. This sequence encodes CASSDKGYGNQPQHF. This chain uses TRBV2 with TRBJ1-5; D possibly corresponds to TRBD1 (5 bases). The germline V gene has CDR1 SNHLY and CDR2 FYNNEI. The ends were cut back, 3 bases at V and 4 bases at J, with 13 bases in the middle. The CDR3 is 15 amino acids.

This clone has only a few counts. The chain employs TRBV6-6 and TRBJ2-7; D uncertain. Trimming took off 1 base at V and 2 bases at J, with 15 bases between the two ends. The CDR3 has 16 amino acids. CDR1 MNHNY and CDR2 SVGAGI come from the germline V gene (reference sequence). For the CDR3, the DNA is TGTGCCAGCAGTTACTACCCGGGTTTCAGCCCCTACGAGCAGTACTTC. Translated, it gives CASSYYPGFSPYEQYF.

This rearrangement joins TRBV9 to TRBJ2-7; D remains unclear. Between the trimmed V and J ends, which lost 1 base and 6 bases, there was a span of 11 bases. The CDR3 runs to 13 residues. Germline CDR1 SGDLS, CDR2 YYNGEE. The DNA for the CDR3 is TGTGCCAGCAGCGTAAGTCCCTGGAGCGAGCAGTACTTC. It is translated as CASSVSPWSEQYF.

V is TRBV7-9 and J is TRBJ2-1; a possible D gene is TRBD1 (6 bases). The CDR3 length is 16 residues. V lost 7 bases and J lost 0, with 16 bases in between. The germline V gene encodes CDR1 SEHNR and CDR2 FQNEAQ (reference sequence). This CDR3 is CASTPDRRSSYNEQFF. CDR3 nucleotides: TGTGCCAGCACCCCAGACAGGAGAAGCTCCTACAATGAGCAGTTCTTC.

The chain links TRBV28 to TRBJ2-5, with 12 bases aligning to TRBD2. This CDR3 spans 17 amino acids. The V gene end was trimmed by 6 bases and the J gene end by 4 bases; junction bases not matched to a gene: 12. Germline CDR1 MDHEN, CDR2 SYDVKM. CDR3 region: CASSQGLAGHLGETQYF. The CDR3 DNA is TGTGCCAGCAGCCAAGGACTAGCGGGACACTTGGGAGAGACCCAGTACTTC.

V is TRBV19 and J is TRBJ2-7; 7 nucleotides match TRBD1. In germline, CDR1 is LNHDA, CDR2 SQIVND (reference sequence). After removal of 6 bases from V and 4 bases from J, the junction contained 12 bases not matched to a gene. CDR3 length: 15 residues. For the CDR3, the DNA is TGTGCCAGTAGCGAACAGGGGCAAACGTCGTACGAGCAGTACTTC. It codes for CASSEQGQTSYEQYF. The full variable domain, rest sourced from reference TRBV19 and TRBJ2-7, is DGGITQSPKYLFRKEGQNVTLSCEQNLNHDAMYWYRQDPGQGLRLIYYSQIVNDFQKGDIAEGYSVSREKKESFPLTVTSAQKNPTAFYLCASSEQGQTSYEQYFGPGTRLTVT.

This chain links TRBV18 with TRBJ1-1, with 7 bases identical to TRBD1. V shed 6 bases, J shed 9 bases, and the junction held 16 bases outside the gene matches. CDR1 and CDR2 (germline): KGHSH, LQKENI. The CDR3 runs 15 residues. Here the CDR3 DNA reads TGTGCCAGCTCCCAAATGGAGGGGGCGCTTCCACAAGCTTTCTTT. It yields the protein CASSQMEGALPQAFF. The full variable domain, in which reference TRBV18 and TRBJ1-1 provide the parts outside the CDR3, is NAGVMQNPRHLVRRRGQEARLRCSPMKGHSHVYWYRQLPEEGLKFMVYLQKENIIDESGMPKERFSAEFPKEGPSILRIQQVVRGDSAAYFCASSQMEGALPQAFFGQGTRLTVV.

V gene TRBV7-6 combines with J gene TRBJ2-7, with TRBD2 matching over 10 bases. CDR1 and CDR2 (germline): SGHVS, FNYEAQ. The CDR3 has 13 residues. V trimming: 5 bases; J trimming: 4 bases; junction bases outside the gene matches: 2. CDR3: CASSQLAGYEQYF. In nucleotides, the CDR3 is TGTGCCAGCAGCCAACTAGCGGGGTACGAGCAGTACTTC.

The chain has TRBV2 and TRBJ1-1; 7 nucleotides line up with TRBD1. Per germline, CDR1 SNHLY and CDR2 FYNNEI. With V trimmed by 7 bases and J by 1 base, 6 bases remained unmatched. CDR3 size: 14 residues. As DNA, the CDR3 is TGTGCCAGCAAAGGGACAGAGGGGAACACTGAAGCTTTCTTT. Protein product: CASKGTEGNTEAFF.

The rearrangement joins TRBV7-3 to TRBJ2-3, with 7 bases matching TRBD2. From germline, CDR1 is SGHTA and CDR2 FQGTGA. Trimming cost V 5 bases and J 6 bases; bases outside gene matches: 8. The CDR3 contains 14 residues. In nucleotides, the CDR3 is TGTGCCAGCAGCCAGAGCGGGACGTTCGATACGCAGTATTTT. Translated: CASSQSGTFDTQYF.

The rearrangement joins TRBV27 to TRBJ1-1; a weak D match, TRBD1 (6 bases). Germline V CDR1 and CDR2: MNHEY, SMNVEV (reference sequence). Trimming shortened V by 0 bases and J by 7 bases, and 15 bases separated the two germline ends. The CDR3 consists of 15 residues. The CDR3: CASSLSPQGDFEAFF. The CDR3 DNA reads TGTGCCAGCAGTTTATCTCCACAGGGAGACTTTGAAGCTTTCTTT.

CDR3 nucleotide sequence: TGCGCCAGCAGTTACCGGTCTGGGGCCAACGTCCTGACTTTC. Amino acid sequence: CASSYRSGANVLTF. The chain is built from TRBV5-1 and TRBJ2-6; no clear D gene. Germline CDR1 SGHRS, CDR2 YFSETQ. Trimming shortened V by 5 bases and J by 1 base, and 7 bases separated the two germline ends. This CDR3 region has 14 residues.